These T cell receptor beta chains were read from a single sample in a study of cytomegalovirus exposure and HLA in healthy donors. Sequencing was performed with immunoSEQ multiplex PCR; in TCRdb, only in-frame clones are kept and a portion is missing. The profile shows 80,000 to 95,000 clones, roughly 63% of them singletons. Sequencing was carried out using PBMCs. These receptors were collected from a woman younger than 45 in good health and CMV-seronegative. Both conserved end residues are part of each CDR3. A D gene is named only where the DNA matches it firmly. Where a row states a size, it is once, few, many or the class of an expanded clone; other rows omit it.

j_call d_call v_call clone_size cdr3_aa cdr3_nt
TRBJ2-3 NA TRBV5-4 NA CASSAGMGTDTQYF TGTGCCAGCAGCGCCGGGATGGGAACAGATACGCAGTATTTT
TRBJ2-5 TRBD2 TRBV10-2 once CASSVIAGGLQETQYF TGCGCCAGCAGTGTAATAGCGGGGGGGCTCCAAGAGACCCAGTACTTC
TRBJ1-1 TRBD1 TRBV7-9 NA CASTYRGENTEAFF TGTGCCAGCACTTACAGGGGAGAGAACACTGAAGCTTTCTTT
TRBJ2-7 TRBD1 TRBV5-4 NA CASSPGTGLGEQYF TGTGCCAGCAGCCCTGGGACAGGGTTAGGCGAGCAGTACTTC
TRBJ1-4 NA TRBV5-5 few CASSLERRLNEKLFF TGTGCCAGCAGCTTGGAGCGCAGACTGAATGAAAAACTGTTTTTT
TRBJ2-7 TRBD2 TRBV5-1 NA CASSTSGSSYEQYF TGCGCCAGCAGCACCAGCGGGAGCTCCTACGAGCAGTACTTC
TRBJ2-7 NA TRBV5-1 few CASSLPSQGFYEQYF TGCGCCAGCAGCTTGCCGTCCCAGGGGTTCTACGAGCAGTACTTC
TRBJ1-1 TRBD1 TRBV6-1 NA CASMDRGNTEAFF TGTGCCAGCATGGACAGGGGGAACACTGAAGCTTTCTTT
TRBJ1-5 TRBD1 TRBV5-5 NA CASSPGTGGGNQPQHF TGTGCCAGCAGCCCCGGGACAGGGGGCGGGAATCAGCCCCAGCATTTT
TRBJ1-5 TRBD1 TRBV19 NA CASSAPGQGAGKPQHF TGTGCCAGTAGTGCTCCGGGACAGGGGGCCGGGAAGCCCCAGCATTTT
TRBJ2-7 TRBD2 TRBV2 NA CASSKERGSSYEQYF TGTGCCAGCAGCAAGGAGCGGGGGAGCTCCTACGAGCAGTACTTC
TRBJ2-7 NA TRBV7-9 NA CASSFSGLYEQYF TGTGCCAGCAGCTTTAGCGGCCTCTACGAGCAGTACTTC
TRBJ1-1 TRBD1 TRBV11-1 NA CASSTGQGFMNTEAFF TGTGCCAGCAGCACCGGACAGGGGTTTATGAACACTGAAGCTTTCTTT
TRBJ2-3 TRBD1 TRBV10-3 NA CAISQLTDRGTDTQYF TGTGCCATCAGCCAACTGACGGACAGGGGCACAGATACGCAGTATTTT
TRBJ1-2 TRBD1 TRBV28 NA CASSRQGDYGYTF TGTGCCAGCAGTAGACAGGGGGACTATGGCTACACCTTC
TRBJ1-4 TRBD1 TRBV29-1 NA CSVRDSLNEKLFF TGCAGCGTTCGGGACAGTTTGAATGAAAAACTGTTTTTT
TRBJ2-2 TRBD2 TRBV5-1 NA CASSLMEREGPANTGELFF TGCGCCAGCAGCTTGATGGAGCGGGAGGGCCCAGCGAACACCGGGGAGCTGTTTTTT
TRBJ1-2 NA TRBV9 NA CASSIGQWDGGYTF TGTGCCAGCAGCATCGGACAGTGGGATGGGGGCTACACCTTC
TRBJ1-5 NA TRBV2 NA CASSEGRSSNQPQHF TGTGCCAGCAGTGAAGGACGGAGTAGCAATCAGCCCCAGCATTTT
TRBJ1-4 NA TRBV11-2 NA CASSPGSRGTEKLFF TGTGCCAGCAGCCCAGGATCCAGGGGTACCGAAAAACTGTTTTTT
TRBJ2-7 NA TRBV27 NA CASSGASYEQYF TGTGCCAGCTCAGGGGCCTCCTACGAGCAGTACTTC
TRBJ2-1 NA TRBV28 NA CASSPPTSLVLNEQFF TGTGCCAGCAGCCCCCCCACTAGTCTAGTTTTGAATGAGCAGTTCTTC
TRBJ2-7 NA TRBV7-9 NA CAGEGVGSGEQYF TGTGCCGGCGAGGGGGTTGGTTCGGGCGAGCAGTACTTC
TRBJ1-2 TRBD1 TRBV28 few CASSPRGQGGSYGYTF TGTGCCAGCAGTCCGAGGGGACAGGGGGGATCCTATGGCTACACCTTC
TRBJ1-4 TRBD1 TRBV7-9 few CASSLGGTGRKLFF TGTGCCAGCAGCTTAGGGGGGACAGGACGAAAACTGTTTTTT
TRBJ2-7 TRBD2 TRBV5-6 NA CASSFGPGLAYEQYF TGTGCCAGCAGCTTTGGTCCGGGACTAGCTTACGAGCAGTACTTC
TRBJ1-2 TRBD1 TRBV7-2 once CASSWTGPNYGYTF TGTGCCAGCAGCTGGACAGGGCCTAACTATGGCTACACCTTC
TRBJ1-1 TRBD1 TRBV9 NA CASSVRPGQGAFF TGTGCCAGCAGCGTAAGACCGGGACAGGGAGCTTTCTTT